These 32 T cell receptor beta chains were all obtained from the same sample, sequenced in a study of T cell repertoires in ileal Crohn's disease. Generated by immunoSEQ multiplex PCR, the TCRdb table keeps only in-frame clones and is missing some. This table has some 14,000 clones, roughly nine tenths appearing once. The sequencing input was ileal tissue. The receptors were gathered from an adult with Crohn's disease.

This clone showed up just once. V is TRBV4-3 and J is TRBJ2-3, with 9 bases that match TRBD1. The V gene's germline CDR1 is LGHNA and CDR2 YSLEER. The CDR3 contains 14 residues. J was trimmed by 7 bases and V by 5 bases; bases with no gene match: 7. CDR3 protein: CASSKTGTGHTQYF. The CDR3 DNA follows: TGCGCCAGCAGCAAAACCGGGACAGGGCATACGCAGTATTTT.

This chain joins TRBV2 and TRBJ2-1; 13 bases agree with TRBD2. The CDR3 runs 15 residues. Germline V CDR1 and CDR2: SNHLY, FYNNEI. Trimming took 10 bases from V and 2 from J; bases not matched to a gene: 5. CDR3 bases: TGTGCCATACTAGCGGGAGGGCTCGCCTACAATGAGCAGTTCTTC. The encoded protein is CAILAGGLAYNEQFF. Supplemented by reference TRBV2 and TRBJ2-1, the full variable domain reads EPEVTQTPSHQVTQMGQEVILRCVPISNHLYFYWYRQILGQKVEFLVSFYNNEISEKSEIFDDQFSVERPDGSNFTLKIRSTKLEDSAMYFCAILAGGLAYNEQFFGPGTRLTVL.

Points on this clone: Other DNA sequences in the sample encode the same CDR3. The rearrangement uses TRBV12-5 and TRBJ1-6; TRBD1 aligns across 8 bases. The germline V gene has CDR1 LGHNT and CDR2 FRNRAP. The CDR3 spans 15 residues. The junction had 0 bases not matched to a gene; V was cut back by 5 bases and J by 0 bases. The CDR3 reads CASGTGGSYNSPLHF. The CDR3 DNA sequence: TGTGCTAGTGGTACAGGGGGCTCCTATAATTCACCCCTCCACTTT. Variable domain in full (rest from reference TRBV12-5 and TRBJ1-6): DARVTQTPRHKVTEMGQEVTMRCQPILGHNTVFWYRQTMMQGLELLAYFRNRAPLDDSGMPKDRFSAEMPDATLATLKIQPSEPRDSAVYFCASGTGGSYNSPLHFGNGTRLTVT.

This rearrangement joins TRBV7-2 to TRBJ1-3; D call uncertain. The CDR3 is 15 amino acids. Deletions cut 6 bases from V and 4 bases from J, with 16 bases between. Germline V gene data show CDR1 as SGHTA and CDR2 as FQGNSA. In DNA, the CDR3 is TGTGCCAGCAGTTCACCATCAGGTGCAGGAAACACCATATATTTT. It encodes CASSSPSGAGNTIYF.

This clone has just one count. This sequence joins TRBV29-1 and TRBJ2-7; 7 nucleotides match TRBD2. This CDR3 has 13 amino acids. With 6 bases clipped from V and 0 bases from J, the junction kept 5 bases outside the gene matches. Germline-derived CDR1 and CDR2 are SQVTM and ANQGSEA. CDR3 sequence: CSVRGGFSYEQYF. Written as DNA, the CDR3 is TGCAGCGTCCGGGGAGGGTTCTCCTACGAGCAGTACTTC.

This rearrangement joins TRBV7-2 to TRBJ2-5, with D maybe TRBD1 (6 bases). Germline CDR1 SGHTA, CDR2 FQGNSA. Trimming stripped 2 bases from V and 4 bases from J, with 11 bases between. The CDR3 has 14 amino acids. CDR3 nucleotides: TGTGCCAGCAGCTTAAGAGGGGGTTCAGAGACCCAGTACTTC. Its translation: CASSLRGGSETQYF.

The chain joins TRBV5-4 to TRBJ2-2, with D possibly TRBD2 on 6 matching bases. This CDR3 comprises 16 residues. The germline V and J ends were trimmed by 3 bases and 4 bases, with 16 bases remaining between them. Germline V gives CDR1 SGHNT, CDR2 YYREEE (reference sequence). Written as DNA, the CDR3 is TGTGCCAGCAGCTCCCGGGTAGCGGAGCCCACCGGGGAGCTGTTTTTT. It translates to CASSSRVAEPTGELFF.

The rearrangement uses TRBV6-5 and TRBJ2-7; 8 nucleotides line up with TRBD1. The CDR3 totals 15 residues. Germline values: CDR1 MNHEY, CDR2 SVGAGI. J was trimmed by 5 bases and V by 6 bases; bases with no gene match: 12. The CDR3 region is CASSPGTGAKHEQYF. CDR3 DNA: TGTGCCAGCAGCCCCGGGACAGGTGCAAAACACGAGCAGTACTTC.

V is TRBV5-8 and J is TRBJ1-5; D may be TRBD1 (5 bases). V was clipped by 5 bases and J by 0 bases, with 9 bases between them. CDR1 SGHTS and CDR2 YDEGEE come from the germline V gene. The CDR3 totals 14 residues. The CDR3: CASRDRNSNQPQHF. The CDR3 DNA reads as TGTGCCAGCAGAGACAGAAATAGCAATCAGCCCCAGCATTTT.

The chain carries TRBV5-4 and TRBJ1-1; 7 nucleotides agree with TRBD1. The CDR3 totals 15 residues. CDR1 and CDR2 from the germline V gene are SGHNT and YYREEE (reference sequence). The ends lost 4 bases at V and 8 bases at J; junction bases unmatched: 14. The CDR3 reads CASSPKDRPLLEAFF. The CDR3 DNA sequence: TGTGCCAGCAGCCCGAAGGACAGGCCCTTACTGGAAGCTTTCTTT.

As DNA, the CDR3 is TGTGCCTGGGGACAGGGTGGTTCACCCCTCCACTTT. Translation: CAWGQGGSPLHF. The genes are TRBV30 and TRBJ1-6; 8 nucleotides match TRBD1. V dropped 5 bases and J dropped 9; count of bases not matched to a gene: 3. Germline V gene sequence: CDR1 GTSNPN, CDR2 SVGIG (reference sequence). The CDR3 is 12 residues long.

The genes are TRBV5-1 and TRBJ2-5, with 9 bases identical to TRBD1. This CDR3 region has 14 residues. V shed 3 bases, J shed 5 bases, and the junction held 5 bases outside the gene matches. Germline V gene sequence: CDR1 SGHRS, CDR2 YFSETQ. CDR3 residues: CASSWTGEGETQYF. The DNA for the CDR3 is TGCGCCAGCAGCTGGACAGGGGAGGGGGAGACCCAGTACTTC.

The rearrangement links TRBV5-5 to TRBJ1-1; 9 bases match TRBD1. CDR3 length: 16 residues. Germline loops: CDR1 SGHKS, CDR2 YYEKEE (reference sequence). V gave up 4 bases and J gave up 7 bases; unmatched junction bases: 14. The CDR3 protein is CASSPVGQGGGNEAFF. Here the CDR3 DNA reads TGTGCCAGCAGCCCGGTGGGACAGGGAGGGGGAAATGAAGCTTTCTTT. Filled out from reference TRBV5-5 and TRBJ1-1, the complete variable domain reads DAGVTQSPTHLIKTRGQQVTLRCSPISGHKSVSWYQQVLGQGPQFIFQYYEKEERGRGNFPDRFSARQFPNYSSELNVNALLLGDSALYLCASSPVGQGGGNEAFFGQGTRLTVV.

The chain links TRBV4-1 to TRBJ1-6; the D is unclear. V lost 0 bases and J lost 5, with 11 bases in between. The germline V gene has CDR1 MGHRA and CDR2 YSYEKL. The CDR3 spans 16 residues. The CDR3 region has the DNA TGCGCCAGCAGCCAAGATCGGGTGATAAATAATTCACCCCTCCACTTT. Amino acids: CASSQDRVINNSPLHF.

In its sample, this clone was seen once. The rearrangement uses TRBV30 and TRBJ2-7; 7 bases agree with TRBD1. CDR3 size: 13 residues. The germline V gene encodes CDR1 GTSNPN and CDR2 SVGIG (reference sequence). Trimming took 0 bases from V and 9 from J; bases not matched to a gene: 8. CDR3 sequence (DNA): TGTGCCTGGAGTGTAGAGACAGGGACCGCGCAGTACTTC. This gives the protein CAWSVETGTAQYF. Supplemented by reference TRBV30 and TRBJ2-7, the full variable domain reads SQTIHQWPATLVQPVGSPLSLECTVEGTSNPNLYWYRQAAGRGLQLLFYSVGIGQISSEVPQNLSASRPQDRQFILSSKKLLLSDSGFYLCAWSVETGTAQYFGPGTRLTVT.

The chain uses TRBV11-2 and TRBJ2-5; D not certain. This CDR3 spans 15 amino acids. Trimming removed 7 bases from V and 7 bases from J, with 22 bases in between. CDR1 and CDR2 from the germline V gene are SGHAT and FQNNGV. CDR3 nucleotide sequence: TGTGCCAGCATGGCCCAGAAAAGGAGCTTGGGGACCCAGTACTTC. Its translation: CASMAQKRSLGTQYF.

The DNA of the CDR3 is TGTGCCAGCAGTGGGGCCGGAGCGCAGTATTTT. Amino acid sequence: CASSGAGAQYF. This chain links TRBV7-3 with TRBJ2-3; a possible D gene is TRBD1 (5 bases). The CDR3 has 11 amino acids. Trimming removed 6 bases from V and 10 bases from J, with 11 bases in between. Germline CDR1 and CDR2: SGHTA and FQGTGA.

About this clone: One end of the junction is discordant with germline, which a read error may explain. This chain connects TRBV7-7 to TRBJ2-1, with D tentatively TRBD2 (6 bases). The germline gives CDR1 SSHAT, CDR2 FNYEAQ (reference sequence). CDR3 length equals 15 residues. For the CDR3, the DNA is TGTGCTAGCAGCGTTAGCGGAGGCTCCTACAATGAGCAGTTCTTC. It codes for CASSVSGGSYNEQFF. Full variable domain (rest looked up from reference TRBV7-7 and TRBJ2-1): GAGVSQSPRYKVTKRGQDVTLRCDPISSHATLYWYQQALGQGPEFLTYFNYEAQPDKSGLPSDRFSAERPEGSISTLTIQRTEQRDSAMYRCASSVSGGSYNEQFFGPGTRLTVL.

The V gene is TRBV4-1, the J gene TRBJ1-3; 8 bases line up with TRBD1. The CDR3 spans 15 residues. The trim removed 4 bases at V and 1 base at J, leaving 3 bases unmatched. Germline values: CDR1 MGHRA, CDR2 YSYEKL. The CDR3: CASSPTGGSGNTIYF. CDR3 sequence (DNA): TGCGCCAGCAGCCCCACAGGGGGATCTGGAAACACCATATATTTT.

This chain links TRBV10-1 with TRBJ2-1, with 7 positions matching TRBD1. Germline CDR1 is WNHNN and CDR2 is SYGVQD (reference sequence). This CDR3 is 15 amino acids long. After removal of 2 bases from V and 4 bases from J, the junction contained 5 bases not matched to a gene. The CDR3: CASSEQGGQYNEQFF. CDR3 nucleotide sequence: TGCGCCAGCAGTGAGCAAGGGGGCCAGTACAATGAGCAGTTCTTC.

V gene TRBV7-2 combines with J gene TRBJ1-1; D not certain. The CDR3 consists of 15 residues. Trimming pared 0 bases from V and 0 bases from J, leaving 8 bases between. Germline values: CDR1 SGHTA, CDR2 FQGNSA. This CDR3 is CASSLAGRMNTEAFF. CDR3 DNA sequence: TGTGCCAGCAGCTTAGCGGGCAGGATGAACACTGAAGCTTTCTTT. Full variable domain (rest looked up from reference TRBV7-2 and TRBJ1-1): GAGVSQSPSNKVTEKGKDVELRCDPISGHTALYWYRQSLGQGLEFLIYFQGNSAPDKSGLPSDRFSAERTGGSVSTLTIQRTQQEDSAVYLCASSLAGRMNTEAFFGQGTRLTVV.

The chain combines TRBV5-1 with TRBJ1-5; 10 nucleotides align to TRBD1. The CDR3 is 14 residues long. CDR1 SGHRS and CDR2 YFSETQ come from the germline V gene. Germline trimming cut 5 bases from V and 5 bases from J; bases unmatched to any gene: 4. CDR3 sequence reads: CASSPDRGDQPQHF. CDR3 bases: TGCGCCAGCAGTCCGGACAGGGGGGATCAGCCCCAGCATTTT.

The chain uses TRBV5-1 and TRBJ2-6, with D possibly matching TRBD1 (10 bases). Trimming stripped 1 base from V and 1 base from J, with 18 bases between. The CDR3 totals 19 residues. The V gene's germline CDR1 is SGHRS and CDR2 YFSETQ. This chain's CDR3 is CASSLLAGQGPSGANVLTF. The CDR3 DNA follows: TGCGCCAGCAGCTTGCTAGCGGGACAGGGGCCATCTGGGGCCAACGTCCTGACTTTC.

This clone was detected once. The chain links TRBV18 to TRBJ2-7; the D gene is possibly TRBD2 (6 bases). Germline V gives CDR1 KGHSH, CDR2 LQKENI. The CDR3 sequence is 13 residues long. V lost 3 bases to trimming and J lost 6 bases, with 12 bases between them. CDR3 sequence: CASSPGTPGEQYF. As DNA, the CDR3 is TGTGCCAGCTCACCCGGGACTCCAGGCGAGCAGTACTTC.

The chain couples TRBV5-1 to TRBJ1-1; 9 bases map to TRBD1. V gave up 6 bases and J gave up 1 base; unmatched junction bases: 10. Looked up from germline, CDR1 is SGHRS and CDR2 is YFSETQ. The length of the CDR3 is 16 residues. CDR3 protein: CASTLSQGAANTEAFF. In DNA, the CDR3 is TGCGCCAGCACCCTCTCACAGGGGGCGGCGAACACTGAAGCTTTCTTT.

This chain links TRBV6-5 with TRBJ2-7, with D possibly TRBD1 on 5 matching bases. The germline V and J ends were trimmed by 6 bases and 3 bases, with 15 bases remaining between them. The CDR3 is 14 amino acids. Germline assignment: CDR1 MNHEY and CDR2 SVGAGI. This CDR3 reads CASSPLTRVYEQYF. In nucleotides, the CDR3 is TGTGCCAGCAGCCCGCTCACCAGGGTCTACGAGCAGTACTTC.

This chain joins TRBV7-9 and TRBJ1-6; D is unresolved. Trimming removed 1 base from V and 11 bases from J, with 12 bases in between. CDR1 and CDR2 from the germline V gene are SEHNR and FQNEAQ (reference sequence). The CDR3 has 14 residues. CDR3 sequence reads: CASSLDGREAPLHF. Written as DNA, the CDR3 is TGTGCCAGCAGCTTAGACGGACGGGAGGCACCCCTCCACTTT.

A single count supports this clone. The V call is TRBV6-5, the J call TRBJ2-7; D gene uncertain. Per the germline V gene, CDR1 is MNHEY and CDR2 is SVGAGI. The ends were cut back, 0 bases at V and 1 base at J, with 7 bases in the middle. The CDR3 spans 14 residues. The chain's CDR3 is CASSYSGSSYEQYF. For the CDR3, the DNA is TGTGCCAGCAGTTACTCGGGCAGTTCCTACGAGCAGTACTTC.

The CDR3 spells CSVPGLAGGLDEQFF. CDR3 sequence (DNA): TGCAGCGTCCCGGGACTAGCGGGAGGGCTAGATGAGCAGTTCTTC. The rearrangement links TRBV29-1 to TRBJ2-1; 16 positions agree with TRBD2. Germline assignment: CDR1 SQVTM and CDR2 ANQGSEA. The CDR3 contains 15 residues. V trimming: 6 bases; J trimming: 8 bases; junction bases outside the gene matches: 7.

This rearrangement joins TRBV6-6 to TRBJ2-7; D not resolved. This CDR3 spans 13 amino acids. Germline V CDR1 and CDR2: MNHNY, SVGAGI (reference sequence). The ends were cut back, 7 bases at V and 0 bases at J, with 10 bases in the middle. The CDR3 sequence is CASTPRSSYEQYF. CDR3 nucleotides: TGTGCCAGCACCCCGAGAAGCTCCTACGAGCAGTACTTC.

The chain joins TRBV10-2 to TRBJ2-3; 8 positions agree with TRBD2. Germline loops: CDR1 WSHSY, CDR2 SAAADI. Losses at the gene ends were 5 bases for V and 2 bases for J; bases not matched to a gene: 9. This CDR3 is built from 16 residues. CDR3 sequence (DNA): TGCGCCAGCAGTCAGACCTTAGCGGGGATCACAGATACGCAGTATTTT. Protein sequence: CASSQTLAGITDTQYF.

This clone was recorded only once. The chain couples TRBV27 to TRBJ2-5, with 10 nucleotides matching TRBD1. This CDR3 is 13 amino acids long. V was clipped by 7 bases and J by 4 bases; unmatched bases: 3. CDR1 and CDR2 from the germline V gene are MNHEY and SMNVEV (reference sequence). CDR3 in amino acids: CASTRTGGETQYF. The CDR3 DNA follows: TGTGCCAGCACCAGGACAGGGGGAGAGACCCAGTACTTC.